The sequence of this T cell receptor (beta chain) was determined in a study of immune heterogeneity within non-small cell lung tumors. On the study more broadly: Of all tumors, a few turned out to be squamous cell carcinomas, more than eight were non-squamous carcinomas and 1 was not otherwise specified.

TCR beta CDR3 amplification used multiplex PCR with 32 V and 13 J primers. TCRdb fed the multiplex PCR reads into MiXCR, producing one record per CDR3 protein. The table shows 21,000 or so distinct CDR3 sequences, with around 30% occurring only once. Bulk tumor genomic DNA, 600 to 650 ng per sample, was used as template. Surgeons took several biopsies per primary tumor, spaced far apart, during surgery. The study enrolled patients with untreated, newly diagnosed non-small cell lung cancer who underwent curative surgery. Surgery with curative intent was being performed on the donors, who were newly diagnosed non-small cell lung cancer patients. Study-level points and caveats: Recurrence of identical dominant CDR3 beta clonotypes was observed across tumor sites within a patient, alongside site-unique high-frequency clones. Clonotypes of T-cell receptor beta found at high frequency were largely distinct between individual patients.

In the case of this clonotype: Its matching antigen is unknown.

Sequenced sample: lung tumor tissue. The clonotype originates from a man aged 35 to 55 with non-small cell lung cancer.

CDR3 coding DNA: TGTGCCAGCAGCCCGGCGGGAGCGAGCTCCTACGAGCAGTACTTC. This translates into CASSPAGASSYEQYF. The chain joins TRBV5-6 to TRBJ2-7, with 7 bases aligning to TRBD2. CDR3 length equals 15 residues. V trimming: 4 bases; J trimming: 0 bases; junction bases outside the gene matches: 7. Per the germline V gene, CDR1 is SGHDT and CDR2 is YYEEEE.